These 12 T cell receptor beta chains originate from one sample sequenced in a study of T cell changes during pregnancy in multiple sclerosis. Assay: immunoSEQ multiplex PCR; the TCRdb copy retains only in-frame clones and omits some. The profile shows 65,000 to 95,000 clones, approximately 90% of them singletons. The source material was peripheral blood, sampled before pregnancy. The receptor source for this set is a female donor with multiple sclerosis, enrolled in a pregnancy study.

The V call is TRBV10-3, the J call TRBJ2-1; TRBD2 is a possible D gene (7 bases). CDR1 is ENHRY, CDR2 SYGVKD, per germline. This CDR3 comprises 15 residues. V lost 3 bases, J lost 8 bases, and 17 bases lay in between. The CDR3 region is CAISDHSRGGYEQFF. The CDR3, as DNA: TGTGCCATCAGTGACCACTCTCGCGGGGGCTATGAGCAGTTCTTC.

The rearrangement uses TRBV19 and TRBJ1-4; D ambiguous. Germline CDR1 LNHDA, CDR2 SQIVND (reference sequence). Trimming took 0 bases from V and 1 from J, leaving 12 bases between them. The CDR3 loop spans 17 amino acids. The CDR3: CASSIEGRPRTNEKLFF. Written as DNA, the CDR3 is TGTGCCAGTAGTATAGAGGGCCGACCGCGAACTAATGAAAAACTGTTTTTT.

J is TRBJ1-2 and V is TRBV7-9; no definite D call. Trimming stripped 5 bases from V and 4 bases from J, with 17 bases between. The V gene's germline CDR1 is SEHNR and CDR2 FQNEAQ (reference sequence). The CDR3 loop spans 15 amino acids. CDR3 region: CASSHAEGSGYGYTF. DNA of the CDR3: TGTGCCAGCAGCCACGCCGAGGGTTCGGGCTATGGCTACACCTTC.

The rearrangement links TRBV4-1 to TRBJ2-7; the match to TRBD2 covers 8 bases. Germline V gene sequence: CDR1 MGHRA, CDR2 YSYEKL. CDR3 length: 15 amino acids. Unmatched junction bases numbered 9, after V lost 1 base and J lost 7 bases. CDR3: CASSQVSGLVREQYF. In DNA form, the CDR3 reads TGCGCCAGCAGCCAAGTGTCGGGACTAGTCCGGGAGCAGTACTTC.

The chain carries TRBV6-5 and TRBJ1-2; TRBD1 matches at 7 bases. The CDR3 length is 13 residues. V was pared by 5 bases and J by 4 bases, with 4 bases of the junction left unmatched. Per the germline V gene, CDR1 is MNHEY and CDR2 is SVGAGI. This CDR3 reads CASSPTGSYGYTF. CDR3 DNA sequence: TGTGCCAGCAGTCCGACAGGGAGCTATGGCTACACCTTC.

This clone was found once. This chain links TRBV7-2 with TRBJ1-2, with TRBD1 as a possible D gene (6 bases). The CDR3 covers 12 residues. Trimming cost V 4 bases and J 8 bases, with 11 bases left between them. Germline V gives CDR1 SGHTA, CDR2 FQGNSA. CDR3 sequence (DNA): TGTGCCAGCAGCTCTTCAGGGGAAGGCTACACCTTC. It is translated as CASSSSGEGYTF.

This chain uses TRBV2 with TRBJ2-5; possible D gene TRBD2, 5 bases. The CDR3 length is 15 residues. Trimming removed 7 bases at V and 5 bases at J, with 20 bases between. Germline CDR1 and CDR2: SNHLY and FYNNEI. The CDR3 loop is CASKRPVSPRETQYF. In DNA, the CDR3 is TGTGCCAGCAAGCGGCCAGTGTCCCCGCGCGAGACCCAGTACTTC.

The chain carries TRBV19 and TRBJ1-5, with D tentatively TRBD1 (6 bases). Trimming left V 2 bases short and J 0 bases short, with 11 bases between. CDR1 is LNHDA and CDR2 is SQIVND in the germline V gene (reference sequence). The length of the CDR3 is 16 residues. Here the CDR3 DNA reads TGTGCCAGTAGTATATGGACAGTGTATAGCAATCAGCCCCAGCATTTT. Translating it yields CASSIWTVYSNQPQHF.

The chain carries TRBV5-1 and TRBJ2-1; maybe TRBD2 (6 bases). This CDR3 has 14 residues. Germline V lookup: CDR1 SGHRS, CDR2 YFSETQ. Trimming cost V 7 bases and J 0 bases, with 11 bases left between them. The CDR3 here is CASAMGGSYNEQFF. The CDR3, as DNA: TGCGCCAGCGCAATGGGAGGCTCCTACAATGAGCAGTTCTTC.

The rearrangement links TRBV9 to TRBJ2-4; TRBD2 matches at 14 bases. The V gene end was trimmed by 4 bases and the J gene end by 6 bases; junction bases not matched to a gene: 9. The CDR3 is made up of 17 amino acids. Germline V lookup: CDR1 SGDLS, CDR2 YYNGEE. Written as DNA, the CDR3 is TGTGCCAGCAGCCTCGGACTAGCGGGGGGAACGAGAAACATTCAGTACTTC. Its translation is CASSLGLAGGTRNIQYF.

In DNA form, the CDR3 reads TGTGCCAGCAGTCTCGCTAACTATGGCTACACCTTC. Amino acid sequence: CASSLANYGYTF. V is TRBV6-6 and J is TRBJ1-2, with unresolved D. CDR1 and CDR2 (germline): MNHNY, SVGAGI (reference sequence). This CDR3 spans 12 amino acids. The V end lost 5 bases, the J end lost 0 bases, and 4 bases lay between the germline ends.

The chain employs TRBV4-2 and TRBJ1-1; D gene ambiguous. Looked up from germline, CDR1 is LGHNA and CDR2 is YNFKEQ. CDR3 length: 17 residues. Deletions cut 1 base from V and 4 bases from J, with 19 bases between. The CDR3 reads CASSQASGRVGGTEAFF. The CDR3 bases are TGTGCCAGCAGCCAAGCGTCGGGTCGGGTAGGTGGCACTGAAGCTTTCTTT.